The 10 T cell receptor beta chains reported below all come from one sample, sequenced in a study of OX40 agonist ivuxolimab in advanced cancers. The library was produced with the immunoSEQ multiplex PCR assay. In its TCRdb copy, this immuneACCESS table keeps in-frame sequences only and misses some clones. Where compared with another copy, unresolved V genes explain less than half of these, and the others have no known cause. This sample holds tens of thousands of clones; about 88% were observed only once. Of the sample, around 13% falls within the top ten clones. The sample was CD4+ or CD8+ T cells sorted from blood, taken in a trial of the OX40 agonist ivuxolimab. The source is an adult with an advanced solid tumor such as melanoma, head and neck, liver or kidney cancer.

This rearrangement joins TRBV28 to TRBJ2-7; TRBD1 matches at 9 bases. The germline gives CDR1 MDHEN, CDR2 SYDVKM. Unmatched junction bases numbered 11, after V lost 6 bases and J lost 2 bases. This CDR3 is 16 amino acids long. The CDR3 DNA reads as TGTGCCAGCAGCCCCGCTGGACAGGGGATAACCTACGAGCAGTACTTC. The encoded protein is CASSPAGQGITYEQYF. Combining the CDR3 with reference TRBV28 and TRBJ2-7 gives the whole variable domain DVKVTQSSRYLVKRTGEKVFLECVQDMDHENMFWYRQDPGLGLRLIYFSYDVKMKEKGDIPEGYSVSREKKERFSLILESASTNQTSMYLCASSPAGQGITYEQYFGPGTRLTVT.

By its share, this clone is medium-sized. The genes are TRBV27 and TRBJ2-1; D uncertain. V shed 5 bases and J shed 0 bases, with 14 bases lying between them. Germline CDR1 reads MNHEY; CDR2 reads SMNVEV (reference sequence). The CDR3 runs to 16 residues. CDR3 nucleotide sequence: TGTGCCAGCAGTCCCCTCCTTCAGAGCTCCTACAATGAGCAGTTCTTC. Translation gives CASSPLLQSSYNEQFF.

The rearrangement uses TRBV30 and TRBJ2-1; 7 nucleotides line up with TRBD2. The CDR3 runs to 13 residues. J was trimmed by 5 bases and V by 4 bases; bases with no gene match: 5. Looked up from germline, CDR1 is GTSNPN and CDR2 is SVGIG (reference sequence). The CDR3 coding sequence is TGTGCCTGGACTTTCCTAGCGGACAATGAGCAGTTCTTC. Its translation: CAWTFLADNEQFF.

This chain uses TRBV9 with TRBJ2-7; 8 bases align to TRBD1. Trimming cost V 4 bases and J 4 bases; bases outside gene matches: 4. CDR3 length: 13 amino acids. CDR1 SGDLS and CDR2 YYNGEE come from the germline V gene. The CDR3 DNA sequence: TGTGCCAGCAGCCCGGACAGGGCTTACGAGCAGTACTTC. The encoded protein is CASSPDRAYEQYF.

The J gene is TRBJ2-7, the V gene TRBV19, with D perhaps TRBD1 (5 bases). Germline CDR1 reads LNHDA; CDR2 reads SQIVND (reference sequence). Deletions cut 2 bases from V and 3 bases from J, with 14 bases between. The CDR3 loop spans 15 amino acids. The CDR3 bases are TGTGCCAGTAGTATATCCAGGGTTTTCTTCTACGAGCAGTACTTC. Protein: CASSISRVFFYEQYF.

The genes are TRBV11-3 and TRBJ2-1; 7 nucleotides align to TRBD2. The CDR3 has 14 amino acids. Trimming cost V 2 bases and J 3 bases; bases outside gene matches: 1. CDR1 is SGHNT, CDR2 YENEEA, per germline. The CDR3 coding sequence is TGTGCCAGCAGCTTACGGACTAGCTACAATGAGCAGTTCTTC. Protein sequence: CASSLRTSYNEQFF.

The rearrangement links TRBV18 to TRBJ2-1; no reliable D call. V lost 2 bases and J lost 0, with 5 bases in between. Germline V gene data show CDR1 as KGHSH and CDR2 as LQKENI. The length of the CDR3 is 14 residues. The CDR3 DNA is TGTGCCAGCTCACCAGACATCTCCTACAATGAGCAGTTCTTC. Encoded protein: CASSPDISYNEQFF.

This chain uses TRBV9 with TRBJ2-5, with 7 bases matching TRBD1. J lost 5 bases, V lost 1 base, and 5 bases had no gene match. Germline CDR1 reads SGDLS; CDR2 reads YYNGEE. The CDR3 covers 14 residues. This CDR3 reads CASSVHDRVETQYF. In DNA, the CDR3 is TGTGCCAGCAGCGTACACGACAGGGTTGAGACCCAGTACTTC.

The chain employs TRBV2 and TRBJ2-2; unclear D gene. Germline assignment: CDR1 SNHLY and CDR2 FYNNEI. Between the trimmed V and J ends, which lost 1 base and 4 bases, there was a span of 10 bases. The CDR3 extends over 15 amino acids. In DNA form, the CDR3 reads TGTGCCAGCAGTGAAGACGGTTGGGGCACCGGGGAGCTGTTTTTT. Its translation: CASSEDGWGTGELFF.

The chain uses TRBV7-9 and TRBJ2-5, with 7 nucleotides matching TRBD1. The better agreement between TRBJ2-7 and the DNA end casts doubt on the J call. The CDR3 spans 16 residues. CDR1 SEHNR and CDR2 FQNEAQ come from the germline V gene (reference sequence). CDR3 bases: TGTGCCAGCAGCTCACAGTTACAGGGGCGATCCTACGAGCAGTACTTC. Translating it yields CASSSQLQGRSYEQYF.